The T cell receptor (beta chain) described here comes from a study of cytomegalovirus exposure and HLA in healthy donors. In the PCR, 60 Vbeta and 13 Jbeta primers were used. Measured with immunoSEQ multiplex PCR; TCRdb has only the in-frame clones, and not every one. The data hold roughly 120,000 clones, with about four fifths observed a single time. As concerns this clone: Antigen: not known.

Study findings and constraints: Common viral pathogens seemed to be connected with several of the most significant clusters, according to a later analysis. A later examination showed that TCR association rates differed by HLA locus, with DRB1 most and HLA-C fewest.

Trimming pared 6 bases from V and 0 bases from J, leaving 9 bases between. CDR1 and CDR2 (germline): SEHNR, FQNEAQ (reference sequence). CDR3 length equals 14 residues. Sequencing was performed on PBMCs. The source of this sequence is a woman younger than 35 in good health and CMV-seronegative. This chain joins TRBV7-9 and TRBJ1-3; D gene ambiguous. CDR3 sequence reads: CASREVSSGNTIYF. CDR3 nucleotides: TGTGCCAGCAGAGAGGTCAGCTCTGGAAACACCATATATTTT. The full variable domain, its missing parts supplied by reference TRBV7-9 and TRBJ1-3, is DTGVSQNPRHKITKRGQNVTFRCDPISEHNRLYWYRQTLGQGPEFLTYFQNEAQLEKSRLLSDRFSAERPKGSFSTLEIQRTEQGDSAMYLCASREVSSGNTIYFGEGSWLTVV.